This TCR beta chain was identified during a study of read filtering for tumor transcriptome and immune sequencing (TCRdb year 2020). Regarding the research as a whole: The cohort consisted of 17 to 20 male and roughly 15 female patients, with a mean age of 65.9 years and an age range of roughly 40 to 85. By revised international staging, eight or nine patients were R-ISS I, fewer than 20 were R-ISS II and 6 or 7 were R-ISS III. After DNase treatment, whole-transcriptome libraries were prepared with the TruSeq RNA Access Library Prep Kit. TCR-region mapped reads per sample ranged from about 3.5 to 10.27 million with IR-seq versus only about 75 to 1,400 with RNA-seq. Using the same bone marrow samples, the study compared TCR repertoires obtained by targeted immune repertoire sequencing with those obtained by bulk whole-transcriptome sequencing. One main goal was a read-filtering strategy for immune repertoire data, in particular deciding whether clonotypes backed by only one read should be removed.

The CDR3 runs 14 amino acids, cysteine and phenylalanine included. Only CDR3 DNA is held: 42 bases, read in frame from base 1. V and J are truncated by 4 bases and 1 base respectively, leaving an intervening sequence of 10 bases. Per the germline V gene (reference sequence), SEHNR is the CDR1 and FQNEAQ is the CDR2. TCR libraries were constructed from roughly 360 ng RNA using the Immunoverse kit, and molecular barcoded adaptors covering alpha/delta and beta/gamma chains were employed. The same RNA used for transcriptome sequencing was used for TCR library preparation. Sequencing of the TCR libraries was done on an Illumina HiSeq 4000 with 2 x 150 cycles. Per the original workflow: Using MiXCR, which included quality filtering and error correction, TCR reads were aligned to human V, D, J and C references and then assembled into CDR3 clonotypes. The tcR package in R was used for analysis of clonotype counts and gene usage diversity. For inspection of raw mapping reads, RNA-seq reads were mapped by STAR aligner version 2.5.3a onto GRCh37 of the human genome. IR-seq fastq files were randomly downsampled with Seqtk 1.3 to test the effect of sequencing depth on detected clonotypes. TCRdb reanalyzed the raw reads on its own, using fastp at Q25 for trimming and MiXCR for clone calling, and kept in-frame beta chains. Each record represents a unique CDR3 protein, reported with the most common genes and DNA among its rows. The V and J calls and clone size are TCRdb's, not the authors'. The sample table contains 75,000 to 95,000 distinct CDR3 sequences; only one count was recorded for 9% to 15% of them. Around 14% of the sample rests with the top ten.

Each patient had bone marrow sampled at the time of active disease. Bone marrow mononuclear cells were isolated by Ficoll-Hypaque density gradient centrifugation. CD138-negative cells were obtained by negative selection after labeling with CD138 magnetic microbeads on a MACS separator, removing myeloma plasma cells. Flow cytometry with CD138 antibodies on an Attune NxT was used to check how pure the isolated cells were. Total RNA was extracted using TRIzol reagent and was quantified on a NanoDrop spectrophotometer. For each patient, the CD138-negative bone marrow sample underwent paired RNA-seq and IR-seq. Findings and caveats that apply to the study as a whole: Compared with RNA-seq, IR-seq captured clonotypes at much greater depth and more reliably, and a smaller IR-seq throughput was enough to identify most of the shared clonotypes. The sorted CD138-negative fraction was composed of a mixed bone marrow immune population rather than of purified T cells. Single-read clonotypes made up 80% to 85% of clonotypes but 3.5% to 4.5% of total reads in IR-seq, and roughly three quarters of clonotypes and roughly 45% of reads in RNA-seq. Removing single-read clonotypes increased the correlation between IR-seq and RNA-seq shared clonotype proportions.

This clonotype was detected many times. No cognate antigen has been identified for it. Nothing much larger sits one base from this clone, and base qualities are not available. The source material was a population of CD138-negative cells sorted from bone marrow. This specimen's cell subset or site label, per the study, means: bone marrow mononuclear cells depleted of CD138+ plasma/myeloma cells by negative magnetic selection. This receptor chain uses TRBV7-9 and TRBJ1-2; confidence is insufficient to name the D gene. The receptor's source is a donor older than 35 with multiple myeloma. The CDR3 amino acid sequence is: CASSSHGFNYGYTF. In nucleotides, the sequence is TGTGCCAGCAGCTCCCATGGGTTTAACTATGGCTACACCTTC.